Each of the 28 T cell receptor beta chains below was sequenced from the same sample in a study of T cells after yellow fever vaccination. TCRdb recomputed calls from the 5' RACE reads with MiXCR, one row per CDR3 protein. The sample has about 350,000 distinct CDR3 sequences, approximately 4% seen once. Specimen: PBMCs, collected 5 days after the yellow fever booster vaccination. The receptors were sampled from a man aged 18 to 30 who received the YFV17D yellow fever vaccine.

Ten or more counts support this clonotype. This chain joins TRBV28 and TRBJ1-4; D unclear. CDR1 and CDR2 from the germline V gene are MDHEN and SYDVKM. Between the trimmed V and J ends, which lost 3 bases and 6 bases, there was a span of 8 bases. The CDR3 runs to 13 residues. CDR3 residues: CASSFPRDEKLFF. The CDR3 nucleotides are TGTGCCAGCAGTTTTCCGAGGGATGAAAAACTGTTTTTT.

This clonotype was recorded at least ten times. This chain links TRBV19 with TRBJ2-1; 11 nucleotides align to TRBD2. V lost 5 bases and J lost 6; bases outside the gene matches: 6. The CDR3 spans 15 residues. Germline V gene lookup returns CDR1 LNHDA and CDR2 SQIVND (reference sequence). CDR3 in DNA: TGTGCCAGTAGTCCGACTAGCGGGGACTTCAATGAGCAGTTCTTC. The encoded protein is CASSPTSGDFNEQFF.

This clonotype was counted at least ten times. The genes are TRBV20-1 and TRBJ2-5; TRBD2 agrees at 11 bases. The CDR3 covers 19 residues. CDR1 is DFQATT, CDR2 SNEGSKA, per germline (reference sequence). V dropped 6 bases and J dropped 3; count of bases not matched to a gene: 21. The CDR3 coding sequence is TGCAGTGCCTGGGGGCTAGCGGGGGGAAGTAGACAGGCCAAAGAGACCCAGTACTTC. This gives the protein CSAWGLAGGSRQAKETQYF.

This clonotype has ten or more counts. The J gene is TRBJ2-1, the V gene TRBV3-1, with D possibly being TRBD2 (6 bases). Germline CDR1 LGHDT, CDR2 YNNKEL (reference sequence). V lost 2 bases, J lost 9 bases, and 8 bases lay in between. The CDR3 is 12 amino acids. CDR3 in DNA: TGTGCCAGCAGCCAATTGGGGGGTGAGCAGTTCTTC. This sequence encodes CASSQLGGEQFF.

This clonotype was seen more than once but under ten times. The chain employs TRBV7-2 and TRBJ2-3; no definite D call. This CDR3 spans 14 amino acids. Germline V gene lookup returns CDR1 SGHTA and CDR2 FQGNSA. V gave up 5 bases and J gave up 2 bases, with 11 bases separating them. The CDR3 spells CASSPSIVTDTQYF. The DNA for the CDR3 is TGTGCCAGCAGCCCGTCGATAGTCACAGATACGCAGTATTTT. Using reference TRBV7-2 and TRBJ2-3 for the parts outside the CDR3, the full variable domain is GAGVSQSPSNKVTEKGKDVELRCDPISGHTALYWYRQSLGQGLEFLIYFQGNSAPDKSGLPSDRFSAERTGGSVSTLTIQRTQQEDSAVYLCASSPSIVTDTQYFGPGTRLTVL.

This clonotype was seen a few times. The chain combines TRBV20-1 with TRBJ1-1; TRBD1 is a possible D gene (5 bases). Trimming pared 5 bases from V and 8 bases from J, leaving 18 bases between. Germline CDR1 DFQATT, CDR2 SNEGSKA (reference sequence). The CDR3 extends over 13 amino acids. CDR3 region: CSAASGIGAEAFF. CDR3 DNA: TGCAGTGCTGCCTCTGGAATCGGGGCCGAAGCTTTCTTT.

The chain recombines TRBV14 with TRBJ2-3; D is perhaps TRBD1 (6 bases). V lost 4 bases, J lost 5 bases, and 22 bases lay in between. There are 17 residues in the CDR3. Germline CDR1 SGHDN, CDR2 FVKESK. The CDR3 spells CASSPTRTALGVDTQYF. In DNA, the CDR3 is TGTGCCAGCAGCCCAACAAGGACAGCCCTCGGGGTAGATACGCAGTATTTT. The full variable domain, with the rest looked up from reference TRBV14 and TRBJ2-3, is EAGVTQFPSHSVIEKGQTVTLRCDPISGHDNLYWYRRVMGKEIKFLLHFVKESKQDESGMPNNRFLAERTGGTYSTLKVQPAELEDSGVYFCASSPTRTALGVDTQYFGPGTRLTVL.

The J gene is TRBJ2-6, the V gene TRBV7-9; D gene ambiguous. CDR3 length: 16 amino acids. V was cut by 5 bases and J by 0 bases, with 11 bases left in between. CDR1 is SEHNR, CDR2 FQNEAQ, per germline (reference sequence). CDR3 sequence (DNA): TGTGCCAGCAGCCCTCGGAGCCACTCTGGGGCCAACGTCCTGACTTTC. The encoded protein is CASSPRSHSGANVLTF.

This clonotype was detected ten times or more. V and J are TRBV29-1 and TRBJ2-2; weak D call: TRBD1 (6 bases). The CDR3 covers 14 residues. Trimming shortened V by 4 bases and J by 2 bases, and 11 bases separated the two germline ends. In germline, CDR1 is SQVTM, CDR2 ANQGSEA. The CDR3 reads CSVGLDSNTGELFF. Written as DNA, the CDR3 is TGCAGCGTTGGTCTGGACAGTAACACCGGGGAGCTGTTTTTT.

In this sample, this clonotype turned up many times. The chain couples TRBV7-3 to TRBJ2-5; D call uncertain. Germline V gives CDR1 SGHTA, CDR2 FQGTGA. Trimming cost V 5 bases and J 5 bases, with 12 bases left between them. The CDR3 length is 13 residues. The CDR3 DNA reads TGTGCCAGCAGCGCCCGCCCCCGGGAGACCCAGTACTTC. It translates to CASSARPRETQYF.

The chain couples TRBV6-1 to TRBJ1-6; unclear D gene. V dropped 5 bases and J dropped 10 bases, with 15 bases sitting between them. The germline CDR1 and CDR2 sequences are MNHNS and SASEGT. The CDR3 has 14 residues. CDR3 region: CASSPSRMGSPLHF. CDR3 bases: TGTGCCAGCAGTCCCTCTCGGATGGGCTCACCCCTCCACTTT.

V usage is TRBV4-1 and J usage is TRBJ2-3; 9 nucleotides align to TRBD1. This CDR3 region has 17 residues. Per the germline V gene, CDR1 is MGHRA and CDR2 is YSYEKL. V lost 0 bases, J lost 9 bases, and 13 bases stayed unmatched. This CDR3 reads CASSQDFSGTGLLTQYF. As DNA, the CDR3 is TGCGCCAGCAGCCAAGATTTCAGCGGGACAGGGCTACTCACGCAGTATTTT.

This clonotype has just a few counts. The chain has TRBV7-8 and TRBJ1-3; D gene uncertain. The CDR3 contains 13 residues. With 1 base removed from V and 3 bases from J, the gap between germline ends came to 4 bases. Germline lookup yields CDR1 SGHVS and CDR2 FQNEAQ. CDR3 in amino acids: CASSLVDGNTIYF. Here the CDR3 DNA reads TGTGCCAGCAGCTTAGTAGATGGAAACACCATATATTTT.

This clonotype was detected a few times. V gene TRBV7-9 combines with J gene TRBJ2-7; 10 bases match TRBD2. With 5 bases clipped from V and 5 bases from J, the junction kept 9 bases outside the gene matches. CDR3 length: 15 amino acids. From germline, CDR1 is SEHNR and CDR2 FQNEAQ (reference sequence). The CDR3 DNA follows: TGTGCCAGCAGCAGGAGCGGGGGGGCCGGGAACGAGCAGTACGTC. It yields the protein CASSRSGGAGNEQYV.

The table lists this clonotype with many counts. J is TRBJ2-3 and V is TRBV2; D uncertain. Trimming took off 8 bases at V and 10 bases at J, with 13 bases between the two ends. CDR1 is SNHLY, CDR2 FYNNEI, per germline. The CDR3 contains 11 residues. DNA of the CDR3: TGTGCCAGCGTCCTGGGGAAGGCGCAGTATTTT. Translated: CASVLGKAQYF.

J is TRBJ2-5 and V is TRBV6-1; TRBD2 is a possible D gene (6 bases). Per the germline V gene, CDR1 is MNHNS and CDR2 is SASEGT. V shed 5 bases and J shed 4 bases, with 14 bases lying between them. The CDR3 spans 14 residues. CDR3 DNA sequence: TGTGCCAGCAGTACCGGGAGCACGGCAGAGACCCAGTACTTC. Translating gives CASSTGSTAETQYF.

This rearrangement joins TRBV5-1 to TRBJ2-2; no definite D call. Germline V gives CDR1 SGHRS, CDR2 YFSETQ. Trimming stripped 2 bases from V and 3 bases from J, with 8 bases between. The CDR3 runs 14 residues. The CDR3 spells CASSLWADTGELFF. The CDR3, as DNA: TGCGCCAGCAGCTTATGGGCGGACACCGGGGAGCTGTTTTTT.

This clonotype has just a few counts. The chain joins TRBV20-1 to TRBJ2-1; 11 nucleotides match TRBD2. CDR3 length: 16 amino acids. CDR1 and CDR2 (germline): DFQATT, SNEGSKA (reference sequence). J gave up 7 bases and V 0 bases, and 8 bases lay outside the gene matches. CDR3 loop: CSARDPIAGGPNEQFF. CDR3 bases: TGCAGTGCTAGAGACCCGATAGCGGGGGGGCCTAATGAGCAGTTCTTC.

The rearrangement links TRBV30 to TRBJ2-2; 7 bases agree with TRBD2. Germline V gene sequence: CDR1 GTSNPN, CDR2 SVGIG (reference sequence). The CDR3 runs to 12 residues. V was pared by 4 bases and J by 8 bases, with 4 bases of the junction left unmatched. CDR3 nucleotides: TGTGCCTGGAATCGCGGGGGAGGGGAGCTGTTTTTT. Its translation is CAWNRGGGELFF. Filled out from reference TRBV30 and TRBJ2-2, the complete variable domain reads SQTIHQWPATLVQPVGSPLSLECTVEGTSNPNLYWYRQAAGRGLQLLFYSVGIGQISSEVPQNLSASRPQDRQFILSSKKLLLSDSGFYLCAWNRGGGELFFGEGSRLTVL.

This clonotype was counted many times. V is TRBV7-3 and J is TRBJ1-1, with D tentatively TRBD1 (6 bases). This CDR3 comprises 13 residues. The ends were cut back, 7 bases at V and 8 bases at J, with 17 bases in the middle. Germline-derived CDR1 and CDR2 are SGHTA and FQGTGA. The CDR3 here is CASKDPGAREAFF. The CDR3, as DNA: TGTGCCAGCAAGGATCCGGGGGCCCGGGAAGCTTTCTTT.

In its sample, this clonotype was seen a few times. The genes are TRBV18 and TRBJ1-2; tentatively, D is TRBD1 (6 bases). The CDR3 length is 15 residues. CDR1 is KGHSH and CDR2 is LQKENI in the germline V gene. Trimming took off 3 bases at V and 8 bases at J, with 19 bases between the two ends. CDR3 bases: TGTGCCAGCTCACCGGACAGATCGGGGTACTTGGGCTACACCTTC. This encodes CASSPDRSGYLGYTF. Using reference TRBV18 and TRBJ1-2 for the parts outside the CDR3, the full variable domain is NAGVMQNPRHLVRRRGQEARLRCSPMKGHSHVYWYRQLPEEGLKFMVYLQKENIIDESGMPKERFSAEFPKEGPSILRIQQVVRGDSAAYFCASSPDRSGYLGYTFGSGTRLTVV.

This clonotype was recorded at least ten times. The CDR3: CASSGWDSENIQYF. The CDR3 DNA reads as TGTGCCAGCTCCGGGTGGGACAGTGAAAACATTCAGTACTTC. The rearrangement uses TRBV18 and TRBJ2-4, with 7 nucleotides matching TRBD1. Per germline, CDR1 KGHSH and CDR2 LQKENI. The CDR3 is made up of 14 amino acids. The V gene end was trimmed by 6 bases and the J gene end by 5 bases; junction bases not matched to a gene: 7.

The rearrangement uses TRBV11-2 and TRBJ2-1; 8 nucleotides match TRBD1. This CDR3 comprises 16 residues. The germline CDR1 and CDR2 sequences are SGHAT and FQNNGV. The junction had 12 bases not matched to a gene; V was cut back by 5 bases and J by 6 bases. As DNA, the CDR3 is TGTGCCAGCAGCCAGTGGACAGGGAAGATTCTCAATGAGCAGTTCTTC. Its protein is CASSQWTGKILNEQFF. Full variable domain (remainder filled in from reference TRBV11-2 and TRBJ2-1): EAGVAQSPRYKIIEKRQSVAFWCNPISGHATLYWYQQILGQGPKLLIQFQNNGVVDDSQLPKDRFSAERLKGVDSTLKIQPAKLEDSAVYLCASSQWTGKILNEQFFGPGTRLTVL.

This clonotype came up a few times. The V and J genes are TRBV7-2 and TRBJ2-1, with a weak D call TRBD1 (5 bases). V lost 5 bases and J lost 3, with 11 bases in between. The CDR3 is 14 residues long. Germline V gene lookup returns CDR1 SGHTA and CDR2 FQGNSA. The CDR3 spells CASSRTLSYNEQFF. In DNA form, the CDR3 reads TGTGCCAGCAGCAGGACACTGAGCTACAATGAGCAGTTCTTC.

This clonotype was seen many times. This chain joins TRBV10-3 and TRBJ1-3; no definite D call. The V end lost 7 bases, the J end lost 0 bases, and 10 bases lay between the germline ends. The CDR3 is made up of 14 amino acids. The germline V gene encodes CDR1 ENHRY and CDR2 SYGVKD. The CDR3 nucleotides read TGTGCCATCACCGGCGGCGACTCTGGAAACACCATATATTTT. This gives the protein CAITGGDSGNTIYF.

The chain links TRBV7-6 to TRBJ2-3, with no clear D. Germline CDR1 is SGHVS and CDR2 is FNYEAQ. Trimming stripped 1 base from V and 5 bases from J, with 4 bases between. The CDR3 contains 12 residues. The CDR3 bases are TGTGCCAGCAGCTTAGTTCAAGATACGCAGTATTTT. Encoded protein: CASSLVQDTQYF.

The V and J genes are TRBV5-1 and TRBJ2-7, with 7 nucleotides matching TRBD1. The CDR3 is 13 amino acids. V was pared by 0 bases and J by 12 bases, with 9 bases of the junction left unmatched. CDR1 and CDR2 (germline): SGHRS, YFSETQ. The CDR3 protein is CASSLAEPGQRYF. The CDR3 DNA follows: TGCGCCAGCAGCTTGGCCGAGCCGGGACAGCGGTACTTC.

In the case of this clonotype: A read error may explain this, as a much larger clone is one base away. The rearrangement links TRBV10-3 to TRBJ1-2; 7 bases align to TRBD1. The CDR3 covers 13 residues. The germline V gene encodes CDR1 ENHRY and CDR2 SYGVKD. J lost 6 bases, V lost 7 bases, and 8 bases had no gene match. CDR3 residues: CAINTGTEDGYTF. DNA for the CDR3: TGTGCCATCAATACCGGGACAGAGGATGGCTACACCTTC.